The clone carrying this T cell receptor (beta chain) occurred many times. Its antigen is still unknown. Within a library made for alpha chains, this beta chain is off target, and its count is uninformative. Every individual TCR cDNA molecule carried its own unique molecular identifier, which allowed correction of PCR and sequencing errors. One entry per CDR3 protein results from TCRdb running MiXCR on the 5' RACE reads. The data hold 14,000 or so distinct CDR3 sequences, with 4.7% observed a single time. Time point noted: sample taken at primary tumor resection. Whole RNA obtained from tumor, nontumor lung or frozen PBMC underwent sequencing without sorting. This sample is part of a study of spatial heterogeneity in lung cancer. Study observations and caveats: Tracking of tumor mutation counts was seen in expanded intratumoral alpha and beta TCR counts. Sequencing reached an estimated coverage of tumor T cells that was only about 7% for alpha chains and 12% to 15% for beta chains.

This TCR was sampled from a female donor with early-stage non-small cell lung cancer. The specimen comprised lung tumor tissue, sampled at surgery.

For the CDR3, the DNA is TGCGCCAGCAGCTATAACGGGGAAATGCAGTATTTT. Translation: CASSYNGEMQYF. J is TRBJ2-3 and V is TRBV5-1; TRBD2 is a possible D gene (5 bases). The CDR3 loop spans 12 amino acids. From germline, CDR1 is SGHRS and CDR2 YFSETQ. With 3 bases removed from V and 11 bases from J, the gap between germline ends came to 13 bases.